The clone carrying this T cell receptor beta chain was seen a single time. The method was immunoSEQ multiplex PCR; TCRdb's version includes in-frame clones alone and lacks a portion of them. The data hold approximately 150,000 clones, with about 89% observed a single time. These data originate in a study of cytomegalovirus exposure and HLA in healthy donors. After removal of 2 bases from V and 8 bases from J, the junction contained 9 bases not matched to a gene. There are 15 residues in the CDR3. In germline, CDR1 is MNHEY, CDR2 SMNVEV (reference sequence). The receptor was derived from a man between 18 and 29 years old in good health and CMV-seropositive. The V gene is TRBV27, the J gene TRBJ2-1; 7 bases fit TRBD1. Sequenced sample: PBMCs. CDR3 bases: TGTGCCAGCAGTTTAACGGCAGGGGGTAACTATGAGCAGTTCTTC. The encoded protein is CASSLTAGGNYEQFF.